The 28 T cell receptor beta chains below come from one sample, sequenced in a study of blood T cell repertoires in COVID-19. The assay was immunoSEQ multiplex PCR, and TCRdb's table has in-frame clones only and misses some. The sample carries approximately 57,000 clones, around 87% recorded once. The sample consisted of peripheral blood. These receptors all stem from a man between 50 and 59 years old with acute or convalescent COVID-19.

The V and J genes are TRBV5-1 and TRBJ1-1, with D possibly TRBD1 on 6 matching bases. Trimming took off 2 bases at V and 4 bases at J, with 9 bases between the two ends. Germline loops: CDR1 SGHRS, CDR2 YFSETQ. CDR3 length: 13 amino acids. CDR3 protein: CASSFRTATEAFF. CDR3 in DNA: TGCGCCAGCAGCTTCAGGACAGCCACTGAAGCTTTCTTT.

There are a few counts of this clone. The chain has TRBV13 and TRBJ1-1, with D possibly being TRBD1 (6 bases). This CDR3 is built from 14 residues. The germline CDR1 and CDR2 sequences are PRHDT and FYEKMQ (reference sequence). The V gene lost 3 bases and the J gene lost 4 bases, with 12 bases spanning the gap. The CDR3 bases are TGTGCCAGCAGCTTCCTGGGGGCAGGCACTGAAGCTTTCTTT. Amino acid sequence: CASSFLGAGTEAFF.

The chain links TRBV5-1 to TRBJ2-2, with a possible D match to TRBD2 (5 bases). Germline V gives CDR1 SGHRS, CDR2 YFSETQ. The CDR3 loop spans 17 amino acids. V lost 0 bases and J lost 0, with 12 bases in between. CDR3: CASSLDTPGSNTGELFF. In nucleotides, the CDR3 is TGCGCCAGCAGCTTGGATACGCCGGGGTCGAACACCGGGGAGCTGTTTTTT.

The chain recombines TRBV5-5 with TRBJ1-1, with D possibly matching TRBD1 (6 bases). Germline CDR1 and CDR2: SGHKS and YYEKEE (reference sequence). V lost 2 bases to trimming and J lost 0 bases, with 14 bases between them. This CDR3 is 16 amino acids long. The CDR3 protein is CASSLAGGALNTEAFF. DNA of the CDR3: TGTGCCAGCAGCTTAGCGGGGGGCGCCCTGAACACTGAAGCTTTCTTT.

The chain combines TRBV24-1 with TRBJ2-7; 11 positions match TRBD1. The germline V gene encodes CDR1 KGHDR and CDR2 SFDVKD. The V gene end was trimmed by 6 bases and the J gene end by 4 bases; junction bases not matched to a gene: 7. The CDR3 covers 15 residues. The CDR3 region is CATSPRDRGNYEQYF. The CDR3 DNA is TGTGCCACCAGTCCCCGGGACAGGGGGAATTACGAGCAGTACTTC.

J is TRBJ2-3 and V is TRBV12-5; 7 bases are a match to TRBD2. This CDR3 comprises 16 residues. J was trimmed by 5 bases and V by 0 bases; bases with no gene match: 8. From germline, CDR1 is LGHNT and CDR2 FRNRAP. The CDR3 region is CASGLVSAGAGDTQYF. Written as DNA, the CDR3 is TGTGCTAGTGGTTTGGTATCTGCGGGAGCGGGAGATACGCAGTATTTT.

The sample holds a few counts of this clone. The CDR3 nucleotides read TGTGCCAGCAGCTCAGCGGCCGACAGCACAGATACGCAGTATTTT. Its translation is CASSSAADSTDTQYF. J is TRBJ2-3 and V is TRBV3-1 (or the pseudogene TRBV3-2); D possibly corresponds to TRBD2 (5 bases). CDR1 LGHDT and CDR2 YNNKEL come from the germline V gene (reference sequence). The CDR3 has 15 residues. The V gene lost 5 bases and the J gene lost 0 bases, with 12 bases spanning the gap.

The rearrangement uses TRBV19 and TRBJ2-5; 15 bases match TRBD2. This CDR3 has 17 amino acids. CDR1 is LNHDA and CDR2 is SQIVND in the germline V gene (reference sequence). V was clipped by 5 bases and J by 3 bases; unmatched bases: 7. CDR3 in amino acids: CASSPRTSGRAKETQYF. CDR3 in DNA: TGTGCCAGTAGTCCACGGACTAGCGGGAGGGCCAAAGAGACCCAGTACTTC.

J is TRBJ1-1 and V is TRBV18; 8 nucleotides match TRBD1. V lost 2 bases and J lost 5; bases outside the gene matches: 4. The CDR3 is 14 amino acids. The germline CDR1 and CDR2 sequences are KGHSH and LQKENI. The CDR3 region has the DNA TGTGCCAGCTCACCAGAGGACAGGGTTACTGAAGCTTTCTTT. Translating gives CASSPEDRVTEAFF. The full variable domain, rest sourced from reference TRBV18 and TRBJ1-1, is NAGVMQNPRHLVRRRGQEARLRCSPMKGHSHVYWYRQLPEEGLKFMVYLQKENIIDESGMPKERFSAEFPKEGPSILRIQQVVRGDSAAYFCASSPEDRVTEAFFGQGTRLTVV.

The rearrangement links TRBV7-9 to TRBJ2-7; 7 bases map to TRBD1. Germline CDR1 and CDR2: SEHNR and FQNEAQ (reference sequence). The CDR3 has 14 residues. V shed 2 bases, J shed 3 bases, and the junction held 4 bases outside the gene matches. CDR3 sequence reads: CASSLSSGGYEQYF. CDR3 nucleotide sequence: TGTGCCAGCAGCTTAAGTTCAGGGGGCTACGAGCAGTACTTC.

The chain recombines TRBV6-2 or TRBV6-3 with TRBJ2-7; 8 nucleotides match TRBD2. The CDR3 contains 14 residues. CDR1 and CDR2 (germline): MNHEY, SVGEGT. Losses at the gene ends were 2 bases for V and 4 bases for J; bases not matched to a gene: 4. The CDR3: CASSYAGRGYEQYF. Here the CDR3 DNA reads TGTGCCAGCAGTTACGCCGGGAGGGGATACGAGCAGTACTTC.

The V and J genes are TRBV5-1 and TRBJ1-3, with D unresolved. Trimming removed 5 bases from V and 1 base from J, with 13 bases in between. The germline CDR1 and CDR2 sequences are SGHRS and YFSETQ. This CDR3 has 15 residues. CDR3 residues: CASRRGTESGNTIYF. The CDR3 DNA is TGCGCCAGCAGGAGAGGCACGGAGTCTGGAAACACCATATATTTT.

The V gene is TRBV19, the J gene TRBJ2-2, with 10 bases matching TRBD1. V dropped 6 bases and J dropped 5; count of bases not matched to a gene: 9. The CDR3 contains 16 residues. The germline CDR1 and CDR2 sequences are LNHDA and SQIVND (reference sequence). The CDR3 loop is CASRKTGGRITGELFF. The DNA of the CDR3 is TGTGCCAGTAGAAAGACAGGGGGCAGGATTACCGGGGAGCTGTTTTTT.

The chain recombines TRBV6-5 with TRBJ2-1; TRBD1 matches 8 bases. Germline CDR1 MNHEY, CDR2 SVGAGI. Germline trimming cut 7 bases from V and 4 bases from J; bases unmatched to any gene: 6. The CDR3 has 14 residues. The CDR3 here is CASTRQGFYNEQFF. The CDR3 DNA follows: TGTGCCAGCACCAGACAGGGGTTTTACAATGAGCAGTTCTTC.

This rearrangement joins TRBV7-3 to TRBJ2-5; 12 positions agree with TRBD2. The CDR3 spans 15 residues. The V gene end was trimmed by 4 bases and the J gene end by 5 bases; junction bases not matched to a gene: 5. In germline, CDR1 is SGHTA, CDR2 FQGTGA. Written as DNA, the CDR3 is TGTGCCAGCAGCTCCTCTAGCGGGGGGGCGGAGACCCAGTACTTC. This translates into CASSSSSGGAETQYF. The full variable domain, rest sourced from reference TRBV7-3 and TRBJ2-5, is GAGVSQTPSNKVTEKGKYVELRCDPISGHTALYWYRQSLGQGPEFLIYFQGTGAADDSGLPNDRFFAVRPEGSVSTLKIQRTERGDSAVYLCASSSSSGGAETQYFGPGTRLLVL.

The chain recombines TRBV18 with TRBJ1-2; no reliable D call. Germline V lookup: CDR1 KGHSH, CDR2 LQKENI. The CDR3 has 15 residues. V was pared by 6 bases and J by 4 bases, with 18 bases between. The CDR3 DNA is TGTGCCAGCTCCCCCCGTGGGGAGGGTCCCTATGGCTACACCTTC. It encodes CASSPRGEGPYGYTF.

The chain joins TRBV9 to TRBJ1-3, with D hard to call. Trimming pared 2 bases from V and 6 bases from J, leaving 15 bases between. Germline V gene data show CDR1 as SGDLS and CDR2 as YYNGEE. There are 15 residues in the CDR3. The chain's CDR3 is CASSVGSGFENTIYF. As DNA, the CDR3 is TGTGCCAGCAGCGTGGGTTCGGGGTTCGAAAACACCATATATTTT.

The sample holds one count of this clone. The chain joins TRBV6-1 to TRBJ1-3, with a tentative D call TRBD1 (5 bases). V was pared by 4 bases and J by 0 bases, with 13 bases between. Germline V lookup: CDR1 MNHNS, CDR2 SASEGT. The CDR3 is 16 residues long. CDR3 sequence reads: CASSVQVGHSGNTIYF. The CDR3, as DNA: TGTGCCAGCAGTGTGCAAGTCGGACACTCTGGAAACACCATATATTTT.

This clone was picked up a small number of times. This rearrangement joins TRBV6-5 to TRBJ2-5; D is perhaps TRBD2 (5 bases). Germline V gene data show CDR1 as MNHEY and CDR2 as SVGAGI. The CDR3 runs 13 residues. The germline V and J ends were trimmed by 6 bases and 5 bases, with 13 bases remaining between them. CDR3: CASSHGVHETQYF. DNA of the CDR3: TGTGCCAGCAGCCACGGGGTCCACGAGACCCAGTACTTC.

This clone was found once. This sequence joins TRBV27 and TRBJ1-1, with 9 bases fitting TRBD1. The CDR3 spans 16 residues. J lost 1 base, V lost 3 bases, and 6 bases had no gene match. CDR1 is MNHEY and CDR2 is SMNVEV in the germline V gene (reference sequence). In DNA form, the CDR3 reads TGTGCCAGCAGTTTGGCGACAGGGGGGGGGAACACTGAAGCTTTCTTT. Amino acid sequence: CASSLATGGGNTEAFF.

Points on this clone: Different DNA sequences within this sample yield the same CDR3. This chain links TRBV3-1 (or the pseudogene TRBV3-2) with TRBJ2-5, with D maybe TRBD2 (6 bases). With 3 bases removed from V and 2 bases from J, the gap between germline ends came to 7 bases. The CDR3 extends over 13 amino acids. Germline CDR1 is LGHDT and CDR2 is YNNKEL (reference sequence). The chain's CDR3 is CASSQGGQETQYF. DNA of the CDR3: TGTGCCAGCAGCCAGGGGGGACAAGAGACCCAGTACTTC.

V is TRBV24-1 and J is TRBJ2-1; 7 bases are shared with TRBD2. This CDR3 has 12 amino acids. Germline assignment: CDR1 KGHDR and CDR2 SFDVKD. The J segment lost 8 bases and the V segment lost 8 bases, leaving 5 bases of the junction unmatched. The CDR3 protein is CATKGGRDEQFF. The CDR3 DNA sequence: TGTGCCACCAAGGGAGGGAGGGATGAGCAGTTCTTC.

The V call is TRBV12-3 or TRBV12-4, the J call TRBJ1-2; D unresolved. The CDR3 length is 13 residues. The V end was cut by 5 bases, the J end by 3 bases, with 10 bases between. For the CDR3, the DNA is TGTGCCAGCAGTGCGGCCAGACACTATGGCTACACCTTC. This sequence encodes CASSAARHYGYTF.

This clone was seen only a few times. The V gene is TRBV2, the J gene TRBJ1-5; no definite D call. The V end was cut by 6 bases, the J end by 0 bases, with 18 bases between. The V gene's germline CDR1 is SNHLY and CDR2 FYNNEI. CDR3 length equals 17 residues. CDR3 in amino acids: CASSPTRGTNSNQPQHF. CDR3 nucleotide sequence: TGTGCCAGCAGCCCTACACGGGGAACTAATAGCAATCAGCCCCAGCATTTT.

The chain has TRBV2 and TRBJ1-2, with D perhaps TRBD1 (5 bases). CDR3 size: 13 residues. CDR1 and CDR2 from the germline V gene are SNHLY and FYNNEI. V lost 6 bases, J lost 0 bases, and 8 bases lay in between. This chain's CDR3 is CASRETANYGYTF. As DNA, the CDR3 is TGTGCCAGCAGGGAGACAGCTAACTATGGCTACACCTTC.

This chain joins TRBV9 and TRBJ1-2; tentatively, D is TRBD1 (5 bases). Germline V gene lookup returns CDR1 SGDLS and CDR2 YYNGEE. V lost 10 bases and J 8 bases, leaving 21 bases between the germline ends. The length of the CDR3 is 13 residues. The CDR3 is CAVKGTVGGGYTF. CDR3 bases: TGTGCCGTGAAGGGGACGGTCGGGGGAGGCTACACCTTC.

The gene calls are TRBV7-2 and TRBJ2-7, with D tentatively TRBD2 (5 bases). Germline V gene data show CDR1 as SGHTA and CDR2 as FQGNSA. Trimming took 4 bases from V and 6 from J, leaving 16 bases between them. The CDR3 is 14 amino acids. The CDR3 sequence is CASSSPVRGIEQYF. CDR3 nucleotides: TGTGCCAGCAGCTCCCCCGTTCGAGGGATCGAGCAGTACTTC.

The chain carries TRBV6-6 and TRBJ1-6, with D perhaps matching TRBD1 (5 bases). Germline CDR1 MNHNY, CDR2 SVGAGI (reference sequence). Trimming cost V 2 bases and J 9 bases, with 14 bases left between them. The CDR3 runs 15 residues. The CDR3 loop is CASSYAGQLGSPLHF. CDR3 sequence (DNA): TGTGCCAGCAGTTACGCCGGACAATTGGGTTCACCCCTCCACTTT.